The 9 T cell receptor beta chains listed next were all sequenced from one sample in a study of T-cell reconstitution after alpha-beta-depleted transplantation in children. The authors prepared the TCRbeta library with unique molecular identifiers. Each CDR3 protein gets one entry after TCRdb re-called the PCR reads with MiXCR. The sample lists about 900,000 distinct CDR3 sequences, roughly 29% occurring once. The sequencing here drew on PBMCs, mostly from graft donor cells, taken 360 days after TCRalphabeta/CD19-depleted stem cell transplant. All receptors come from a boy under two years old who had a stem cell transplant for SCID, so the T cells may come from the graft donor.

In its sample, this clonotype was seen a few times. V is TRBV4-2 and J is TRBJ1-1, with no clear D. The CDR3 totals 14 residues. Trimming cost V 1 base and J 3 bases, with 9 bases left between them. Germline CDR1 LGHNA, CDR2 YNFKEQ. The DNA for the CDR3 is TGTGCCAGCAGCCAAGTCGGCACCGACACTGAAGCTTTCTTT. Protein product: CASSQVGTDTEAFF.

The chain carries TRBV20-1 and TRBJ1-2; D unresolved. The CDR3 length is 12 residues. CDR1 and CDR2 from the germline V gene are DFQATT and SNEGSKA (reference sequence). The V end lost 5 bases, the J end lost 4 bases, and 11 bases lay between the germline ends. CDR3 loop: CSAGEGGYGYTF. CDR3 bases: TGCAGTGCTGGGGAAGGCGGCTATGGCTACACCTTC.

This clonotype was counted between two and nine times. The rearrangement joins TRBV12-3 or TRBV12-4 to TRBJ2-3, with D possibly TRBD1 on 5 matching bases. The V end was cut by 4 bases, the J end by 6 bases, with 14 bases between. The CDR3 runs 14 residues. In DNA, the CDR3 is TGTGCCAGCAGTTCCGGCAGGGCCCGGGATACGCAGTATTTT. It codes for CASSSGRARDTQYF.

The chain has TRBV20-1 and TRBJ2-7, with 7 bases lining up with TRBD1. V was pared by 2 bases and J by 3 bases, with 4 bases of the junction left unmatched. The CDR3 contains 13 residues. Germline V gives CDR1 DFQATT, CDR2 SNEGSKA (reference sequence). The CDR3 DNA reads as TGCAGTGCTAGACCCGGACAGGTCTACGAGCAGTACTTC. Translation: CSARPGQVYEQYF.

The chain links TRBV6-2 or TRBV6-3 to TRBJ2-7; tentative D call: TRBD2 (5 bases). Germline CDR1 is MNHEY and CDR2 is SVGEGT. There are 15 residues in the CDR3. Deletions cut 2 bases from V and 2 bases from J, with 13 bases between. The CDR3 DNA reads TGTGCCAGCAGTTACGCTCTAGCAGACGCCTACGAGCAGTACTTC. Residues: CASSYALADAYEQYF.

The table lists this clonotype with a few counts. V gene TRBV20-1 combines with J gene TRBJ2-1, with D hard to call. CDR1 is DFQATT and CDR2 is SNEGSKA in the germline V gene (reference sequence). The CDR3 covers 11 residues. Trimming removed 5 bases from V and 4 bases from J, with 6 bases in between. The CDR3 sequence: CSADGYNEQFF. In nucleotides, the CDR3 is TGCAGTGCTGATGGGTACAATGAGCAGTTCTTC.

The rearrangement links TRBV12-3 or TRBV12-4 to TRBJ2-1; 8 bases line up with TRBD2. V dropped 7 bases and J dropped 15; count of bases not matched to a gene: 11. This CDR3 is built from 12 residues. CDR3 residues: CASISAGGLPFF. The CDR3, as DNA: TGTGCCAGCATTTCGGCGGGGGGCCTGCCGTTCTTC.

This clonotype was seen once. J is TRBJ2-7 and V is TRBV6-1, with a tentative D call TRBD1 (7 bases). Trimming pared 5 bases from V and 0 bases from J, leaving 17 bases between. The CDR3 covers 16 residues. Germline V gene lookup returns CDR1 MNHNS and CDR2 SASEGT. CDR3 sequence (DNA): TGTGCCAGCAGTCGTGGAGGGGGCTTAAGCTCCTACGAGCAGTACTTC. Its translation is CASSRGGGLSSYEQYF.

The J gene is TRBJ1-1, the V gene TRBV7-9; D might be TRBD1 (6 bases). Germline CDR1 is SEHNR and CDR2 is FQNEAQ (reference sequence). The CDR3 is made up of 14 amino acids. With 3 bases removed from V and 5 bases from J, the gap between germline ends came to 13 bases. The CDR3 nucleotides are TGTGCCAGCAGCTTGGGACACCGGATGACTGAAGCTTTCTTT. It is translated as CASSLGHRMTEAFF.